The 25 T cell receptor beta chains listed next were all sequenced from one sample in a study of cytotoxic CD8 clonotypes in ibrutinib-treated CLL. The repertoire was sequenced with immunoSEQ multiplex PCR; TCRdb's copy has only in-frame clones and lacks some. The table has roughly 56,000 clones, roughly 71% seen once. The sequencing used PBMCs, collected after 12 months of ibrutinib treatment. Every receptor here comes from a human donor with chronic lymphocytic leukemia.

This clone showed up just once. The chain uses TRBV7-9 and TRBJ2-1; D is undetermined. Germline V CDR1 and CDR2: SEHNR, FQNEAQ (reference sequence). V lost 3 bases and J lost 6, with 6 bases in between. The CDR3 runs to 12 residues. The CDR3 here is CASSFRGNEQFF. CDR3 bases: TGTGCCAGCAGCTTTAGAGGCAATGAGCAGTTCTTC.

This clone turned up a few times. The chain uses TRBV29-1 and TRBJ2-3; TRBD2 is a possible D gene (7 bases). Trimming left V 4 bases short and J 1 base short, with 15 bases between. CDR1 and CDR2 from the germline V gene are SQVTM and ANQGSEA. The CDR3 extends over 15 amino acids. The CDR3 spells CSVVTGREGTDTQYF. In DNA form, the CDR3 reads TGCAGCGTTGTTACAGGGAGGGAGGGCACAGATACGCAGTATTTT.

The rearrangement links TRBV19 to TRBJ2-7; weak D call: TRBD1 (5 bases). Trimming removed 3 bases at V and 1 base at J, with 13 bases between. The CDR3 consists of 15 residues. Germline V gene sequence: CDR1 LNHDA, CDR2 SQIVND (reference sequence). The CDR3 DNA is TGTGCCAGTAGTATCAGGGTCGGCGGTTCCTACGAGCAGTACTTC. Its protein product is CASSIRVGGSYEQYF.

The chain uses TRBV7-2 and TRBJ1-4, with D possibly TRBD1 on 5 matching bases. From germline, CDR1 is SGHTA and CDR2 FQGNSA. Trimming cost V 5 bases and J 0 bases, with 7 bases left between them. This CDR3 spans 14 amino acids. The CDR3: CASSPTATNEKLFF. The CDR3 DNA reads TGTGCCAGCAGCCCGACAGCAACTAATGAAAAACTGTTTTTT.

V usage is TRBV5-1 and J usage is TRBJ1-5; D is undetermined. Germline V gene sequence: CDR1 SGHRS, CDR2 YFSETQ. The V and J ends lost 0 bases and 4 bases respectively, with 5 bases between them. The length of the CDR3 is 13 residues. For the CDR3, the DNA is TGCGCCAGCAGCTTGGGGCCAAATCAGCCCCAGCATTTT. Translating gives CASSLGPNQPQHF.

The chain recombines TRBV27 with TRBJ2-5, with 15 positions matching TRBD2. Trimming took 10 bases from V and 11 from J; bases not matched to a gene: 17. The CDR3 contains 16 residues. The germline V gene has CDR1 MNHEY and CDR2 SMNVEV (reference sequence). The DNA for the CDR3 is TGTGCCATCCCCCGGACTAGCGGGAGGGCCCGTAGAGAGCAGTACTTC. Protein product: CAIPRTSGRARREQYF.

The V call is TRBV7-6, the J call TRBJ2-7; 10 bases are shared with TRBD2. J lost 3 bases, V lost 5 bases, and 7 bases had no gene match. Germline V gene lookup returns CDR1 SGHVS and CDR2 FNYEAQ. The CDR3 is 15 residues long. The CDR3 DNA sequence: TGTGCCAGCAGCCATGACGGGACTAGCGACTACGAGCAGTACTTC. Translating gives CASSHDGTSDYEQYF. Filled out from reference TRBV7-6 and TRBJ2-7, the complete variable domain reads GAGVSQSPRYKVTKRGQDVALRCDPISGHVSLYWYRQALGQGPEFLTYFNYEAQQDKSGLPNDRFSAERPEGSISTLTIQRTEQRDSAMYRCASSHDGTSDYEQYFGPGTRLTVT.

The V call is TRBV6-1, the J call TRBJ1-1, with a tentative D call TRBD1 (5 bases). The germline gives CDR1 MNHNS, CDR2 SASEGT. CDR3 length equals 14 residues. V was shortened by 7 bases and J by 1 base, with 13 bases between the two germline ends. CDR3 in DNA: TGTGCCAGCAATCTGGGGCGCGGGAACACTGAAGCTTTCTTT. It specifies CASNLGRGNTEAFF.

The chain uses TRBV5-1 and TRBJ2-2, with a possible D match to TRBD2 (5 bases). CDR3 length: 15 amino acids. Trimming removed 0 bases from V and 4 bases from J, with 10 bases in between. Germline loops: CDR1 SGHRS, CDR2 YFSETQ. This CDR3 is CASSLDLAGTGELFF. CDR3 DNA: TGCGCCAGCAGCTTGGACCTAGCAGGCACCGGGGAGCTGTTTTTT.

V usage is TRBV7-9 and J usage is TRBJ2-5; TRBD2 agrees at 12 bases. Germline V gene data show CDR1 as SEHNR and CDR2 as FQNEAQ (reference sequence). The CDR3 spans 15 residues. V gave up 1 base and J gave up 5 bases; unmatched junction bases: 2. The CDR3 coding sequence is TGTGCCAGCAGCTTAGGACTAGCGGGAGTGGAGACCCAGTACTTC. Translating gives CASSLGLAGVETQYF.

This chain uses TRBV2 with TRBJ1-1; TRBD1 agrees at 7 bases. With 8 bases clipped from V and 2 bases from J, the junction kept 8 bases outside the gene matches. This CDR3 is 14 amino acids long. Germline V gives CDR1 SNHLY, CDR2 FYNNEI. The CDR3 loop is CASLKQGINTEAFF. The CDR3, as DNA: TGTGCCAGCCTCAAACAGGGGATAAACACTGAAGCTTTCTTT.

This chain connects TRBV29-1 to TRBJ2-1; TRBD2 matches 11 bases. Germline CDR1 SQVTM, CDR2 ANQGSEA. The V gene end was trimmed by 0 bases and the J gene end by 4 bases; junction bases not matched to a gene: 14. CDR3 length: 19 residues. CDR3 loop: CSVEDRQVAGGIVYNEQFF. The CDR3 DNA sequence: TGCAGCGTTGAAGATCGTCAGGTAGCGGGAGGGATCGTATACAATGAGCAGTTCTTC.

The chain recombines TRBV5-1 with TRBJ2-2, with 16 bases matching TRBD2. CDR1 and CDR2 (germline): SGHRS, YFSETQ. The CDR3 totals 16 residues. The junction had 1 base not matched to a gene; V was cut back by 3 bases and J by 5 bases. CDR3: CASSSGLAGGTGELFF. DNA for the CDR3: TGCGCCAGCAGCTCGGGACTAGCGGGAGGGACCGGGGAGCTGTTTTTT. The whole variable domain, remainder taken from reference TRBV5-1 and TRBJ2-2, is KAGVTQTPRYLIKTRGQQVTLSCSPISGHRSVSWYQQTPGQGLQFLFEYFSETQRNKGNFPGRFSGRQFSNSRSEMNVSTLELGDSALYLCASSSGLAGGTGELFFGEGSRLTVL.

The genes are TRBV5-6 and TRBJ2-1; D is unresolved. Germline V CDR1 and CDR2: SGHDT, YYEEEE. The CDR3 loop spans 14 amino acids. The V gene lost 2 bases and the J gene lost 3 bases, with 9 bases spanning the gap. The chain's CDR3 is CASSFPAFYNEQFF. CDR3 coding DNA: TGTGCCAGCAGCTTCCCAGCGTTCTACAATGAGCAGTTCTTC. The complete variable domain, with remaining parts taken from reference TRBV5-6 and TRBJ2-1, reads DAGVTQSPTHLIKTRGQQVTLRCSPKSGHDTVSWYQQALGQGPQFIFQYYEEEERQRGNFPDRFSGHQFPNYSSELNVNALLLGDSALYLCASSFPAFYNEQFFGPGTRLTVL.

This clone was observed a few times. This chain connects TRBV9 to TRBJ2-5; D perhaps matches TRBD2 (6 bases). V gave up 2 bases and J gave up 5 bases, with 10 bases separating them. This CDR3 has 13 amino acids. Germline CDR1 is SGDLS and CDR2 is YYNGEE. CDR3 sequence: CASSVLGGETQYF. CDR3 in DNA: TGTGCCAGCAGCGTTCTTGGGGGGGAGACCCAGTACTTC.

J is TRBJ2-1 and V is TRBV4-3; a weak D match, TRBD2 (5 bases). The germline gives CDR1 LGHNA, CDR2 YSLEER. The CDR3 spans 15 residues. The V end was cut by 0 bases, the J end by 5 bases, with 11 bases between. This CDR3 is CASSQDASLHNEQFF. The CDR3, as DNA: TGCGCCAGCAGCCAAGATGCTAGCCTTCACAATGAGCAGTTCTTC.

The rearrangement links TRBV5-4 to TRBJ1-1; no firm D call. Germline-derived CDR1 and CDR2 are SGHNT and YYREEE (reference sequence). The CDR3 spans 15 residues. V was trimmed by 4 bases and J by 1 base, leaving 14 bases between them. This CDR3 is CASSHPKSGNTEAFF. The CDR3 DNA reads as TGTGCCAGCAGCCACCCTAAGAGTGGGAACACTGAAGCTTTCTTT.

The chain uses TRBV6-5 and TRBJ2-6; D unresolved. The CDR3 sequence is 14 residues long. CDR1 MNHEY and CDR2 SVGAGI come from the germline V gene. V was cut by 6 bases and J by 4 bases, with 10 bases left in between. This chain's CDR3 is CASSRGEGANVLTF. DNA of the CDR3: TGTGCCAGCAGCCGCGGTGAGGGGGCCAACGTCCTGACTTTC.

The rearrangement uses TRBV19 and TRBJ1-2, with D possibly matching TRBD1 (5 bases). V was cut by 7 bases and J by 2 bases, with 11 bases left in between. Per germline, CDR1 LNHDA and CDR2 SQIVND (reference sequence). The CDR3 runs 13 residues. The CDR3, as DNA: TGTGCCAGTACTCGACAGCCAAACTATGGCTACACCTTC. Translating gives CASTRQPNYGYTF.

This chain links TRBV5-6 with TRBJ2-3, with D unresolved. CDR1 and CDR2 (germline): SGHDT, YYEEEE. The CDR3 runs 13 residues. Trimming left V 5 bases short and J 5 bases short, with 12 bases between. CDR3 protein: CASRTRPGDTQYF. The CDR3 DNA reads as TGTGCCAGCAGAACGAGACCCGGAGATACGCAGTATTTT.

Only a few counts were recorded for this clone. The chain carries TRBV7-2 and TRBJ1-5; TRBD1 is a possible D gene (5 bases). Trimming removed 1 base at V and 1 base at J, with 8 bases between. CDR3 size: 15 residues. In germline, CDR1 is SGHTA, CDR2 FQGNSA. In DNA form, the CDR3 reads TGTGCCAGCAGCTTAGACAGGTTGAGCAATCAGCCCCAGCATTTT. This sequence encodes CASSLDRLSNQPQHF.

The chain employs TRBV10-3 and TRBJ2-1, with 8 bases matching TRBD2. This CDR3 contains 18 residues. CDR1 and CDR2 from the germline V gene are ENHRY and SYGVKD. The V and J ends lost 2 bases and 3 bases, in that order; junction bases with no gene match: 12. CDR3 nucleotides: TGTGCCATCAGTGAGAGCCCGCGGACTAGCCGGGTCTACAATGAGCAGTTCTTC. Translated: CAISESPRTSRVYNEQFF.

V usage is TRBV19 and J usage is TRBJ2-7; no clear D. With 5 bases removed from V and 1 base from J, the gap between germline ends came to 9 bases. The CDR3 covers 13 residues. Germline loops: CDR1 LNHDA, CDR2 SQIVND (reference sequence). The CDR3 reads CASSFGKSYEQYF. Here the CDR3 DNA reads TGTGCCAGTAGTTTCGGCAAGTCCTACGAGCAGTACTTC.

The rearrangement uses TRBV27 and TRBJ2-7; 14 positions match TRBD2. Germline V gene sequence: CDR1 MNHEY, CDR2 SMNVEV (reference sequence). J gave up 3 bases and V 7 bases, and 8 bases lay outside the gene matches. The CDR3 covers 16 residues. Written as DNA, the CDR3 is TGTGCCAGCAAGACGGAAGGACTAGCGGGGGGCTACGAGCAGTACTTC. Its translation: CASKTEGLAGGYEQYF.

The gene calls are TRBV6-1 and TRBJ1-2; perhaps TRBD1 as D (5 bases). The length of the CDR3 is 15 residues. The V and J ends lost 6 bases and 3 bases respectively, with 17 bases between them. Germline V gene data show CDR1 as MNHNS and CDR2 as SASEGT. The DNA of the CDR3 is TGTGCCAGCAGGAGGGCCGGGGGGAACGACTATGGCTACACCTTC. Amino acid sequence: CASRRAGGNDYGYTF.